One T cell receptor beta chain is described in this entry. In this sample, this clone turned up once. Its antigen is currently not known. Base qualities are missing; no much larger clone stands one base away. The germline V gene yields SGHRS for CDR1 and YFSETQ for CDR2. Inclusive of the bounding cysteine and phenylalanine, the CDR3 is 17 residues long. Only CDR3 DNA remains: 51 bases, in frame from the first base. V is shortened by 1 base, J by 6 bases, and the region joining them spans 19 bases. The cohort comprised 670 or so healthy bone marrow donors. At the time of sampling, all cohort members were nominally healthy, though unrecorded immune exposures were likely present. The donor tested CMV seropositive and was one of the 289 seropositive cohort members. A peripheral blood sample was collected from each donor, and TCR beta sequencing was performed on peripheral blood mononuclear cells. The Qiagen DNeasy Blood Extraction Kit was used to extract genomic DNA from the blood cell samples.

These data are taken from a study of cytomegalovirus exposure and HLA in healthy donors (dated by TCRdb to between 2016 and 2019). The study in broad terms: In an earlier analysis of about 560 of the donors, around 300 Gb of sequence data and about 110 million unique TCR beta sequences from about 179 million T cells were reported. Around 320 gigabases of sequencing data and approximately 80 million unique TCR sequences were included in an early release covering around 650 HLA-typed donors. Among the roughly 380 genotyped donors, about 85% belonged to the genetic ancestry cluster associated with self-reported Caucasian donors. The study aimed to test whether signatures of past pathogen exposure could be identified by cataloging public T cell receptors. The T cell repertoires of around 670 subjects were profiled by immunosequencing and related to cytomegalovirus serostatus. A separate validation cohort of over a hundred different subjects was used in addition to the roughly 720-subject first cohort. To predict cytomegalovirus infection status, the study brought together high-throughput TCR immunosequencing, statistical association of individual TCRs with disease status, and machine learning. A later analysis re-analyzed previously published TCR beta repertoires from approximately 700 donors and added high-resolution HLA genotyping to study TCR occurrence patterns. Rather than using new phenotypic data, the later analysis identified candidate immune exposures from TCR beta sequences and from how often those sequences occurred across donors. An earlier analysis of around 580 of the donors used high-throughput TCR beta sequencing to judge whether each TCR beta V gene segment behaved as functional or pseudogenic. Alongside the repertoire data, information on donor age, sex, ethnicity and CMV serostatus was compiled. Genome-wide SNP genotypes for about 60% of the 666 donors were used in a later genetic analysis, which treated that subset as a discovery cohort. All discovery cohort repertoires had been generated using a single sequencing platform. HLA typing included class I and class II loci at four-digit resolution. Typing coverage differed by locus: A, B, C, DRB1 and DQB1 were typed in about 620-630 donors, DQA1 in about 510, DPA1 in some 610, and DPB1 in roughly 470. About 5 DR-DQ haplotypes were handled as single units for association and clustering, since linkage in the cohort was strong. Among about 400 genotyped donors of the cohort, an average of about 220,000 unique TCR beta nucleotide sequences was sequenced per donor, of which roughly 18% were non-productive.

General study outcomes and caveats: Compared with equally common non-associated chains, HLA-associated TCR beta chains in a later analysis were more clonally expanded and had lower generation probabilities. When HLA alleles, especially DR and DQ, strongly co-occurred, TCR associations were difficult to assign to individual alleles. At a false discovery rate of 0.05, a later analysis linked under 20,000 TCR beta sequences to specific HLA alleles. In a later analysis, the rate of TCR association differed among HLA loci, with DRB1 alleles having the most associated TCRs and HLA-C alleles having the fewest. According to a later analysis, most CMV-associated TCR beta chains appeared to be HLA-restricted, and the HLA associations seemed to be driven largely by CMV exposure. In a later genetic analysis, a missense DCLRE1C variant was associated with V-gene and J-gene trimming of TCR beta chains, and the association was replicated in an independent cohort. In an earlier analysis of around 500 of the donors, most TCR beta V segments appeared in productive rearrangements about 87% or about 30% of the time, broadly matching IMGT annotations. Most TCR sequences were observed very rarely across donors, whereas some public TCRs were present in many individuals. Presence/absence analyses assumed roughly uniform sequencing depth across donors, an assumption that may not hold. According to a later genetic analysis, donors in an Asian-associated ancestry cluster had fewer N-insertions in productive TCRs than the approximately 710-donor mean. A total of 150 or so TCR beta chains were listed by the study as associated with cytomegalovirus. A further reported finding was that TCR beta sequences accurately predicted the HLA-A and HLA-B alleles for most subjects in the first cohort. CMV serostatus was the only immune exposure information available for the cohort. HLA typing was unavailable for some donors at each locus, so association tests used only the typed subset. The authors suggested that the approach could potentially be generalized to other disease states and immunological phenotypes. A cluster of highly shared sequence variants was judged likely to be a technical artifact of the sequencing pipeline. In a later analysis, several top co-occurrence clusters were reported to appear linked to parvovirus B19, influenza, CMV and Epstein-Barr virus. Approximately 18 rarely observed V segments, including chromosome 9 orphons, were excluded from the earlier analysis of some 590 of the donors because counts were too low. Some IMGT-functional V segments, including TRBV6-2 and TRBV6-3, could not be told apart with the 87-base-pair reads, so those segments were excluded. The cohort was sequenced for TCR beta chains only, and without alpha or paired-chain data the features that could be detected were limited. In vitro tests confirmed that a few of the cytomegalovirus-associated TCR beta chains recognize cytomegalovirus antigens. Linkage disequilibrium might explain the correlated functional status among segregating V segments, but an unknown experimental factor could not be ruled out. In both the original and validation cohorts, the classifier was reported to diagnose cytomegalovirus status with high specificity and sensitivity.

The library was prepared using the immunoSEQ multiplex PCR assay. A mixture of 60 forward primers for TCR Vbeta segments and 13 reverse primers for TCR Jbeta segments was used in the multiplex PCR. A multiplex PCR assay on genomic DNA amplified the CDR3 region of rearranged TCR beta genes. The amplified TCR beta libraries were sequenced on the Illumina HiSeq System as 87-base-pair reads. In the source study's methods: In a later analysis, tens of millions of unique TCR beta chains were counted across the 500 to 700 repertoires, and roughly 11 million of these chains were shared by at least two donors. To remove PCR and sequencing errors, raw reads were error-corrected and collapsed into unique sequences using a nearest-neighbor algorithm that merged closely related sequences. Alignment of CDR3 sequences to IMGT reference sequences was used to assign V, D and J gene segments. For a sequence to be retained, at least a six-nucleotide match to both a V gene segment and a J gene segment was required. A rearrangement counted as productive if the CDR3 had no stop codons and remained in frame with V and J, and every other rearrangement counted as non-productive. CDR3 was defined by IMGT convention, running from the second conserved V-encoded cysteine to the conserved J-encoded phenylalanine. The earlier analysis of roughly 590 of the donors excluded any sequence lacking an unambiguous match to a single V gene segment. An earlier analysis of several hundred of the donors called V segments functional above 56.7% productive rearrangements and segregating when the between-donor standard deviation exceeded 5%. To diagnose cytomegalovirus status from the catalog of TCR beta chain sequences, a statistical classification framework was built. V and J gene assignment, in a later analysis, came from comparing TCR nucleotide sequences with IMGT/GENE-DB human TR gene sequences. The TCRdist pipeline was used in a later analysis to assign CDR3 sequences and most-parsimonious VDJ recombination scenarios. In a later analysis, each TCR beta chain was defined by its CDR3 amino acid sequence together with its V-gene family, and reads without a unique V-gene family were excluded. In a later analysis, 500 to 700 highly shared, low-generation-probability nucleotide sequences were removed to address suspected cross-contamination and a sequencing artifact. In a later analysis, a clonal expansion index was calculated for each public chain from normalized within-repertoire ranks of inferred template counts. A later analysis computed generation probabilities with a VDJ recombination model fitted to out-of-frame rearrangements, and checked the results against IGoR. Hypergeometric tests were used in a later analysis to score TCR-TCR, TCR-HLA and TCR-CMV co-occurrence, with a repertoire-size bias correction applied to the TCR pairs. In a later analysis, false discovery rates were estimated by permuting HLA or CMV assignments 20 times. In a later analysis, co-occurring TCRs were grouped using DBSCAN, with TCRdist sequence similarity added in when clustering inside HLA-allele-positive subsets. Repertoires with fewer than 30,000 or more than 120,000 public chains, plus five repertoires with anomalous nucleotide sharing, were excluded from co-occurrence clustering. TCRdb re-hosts the immuneACCESS table, in-frame sequences only. Its copies lack some clones; in the studies checked, an unresolved V gene accounts for under half of them, and the cause for the rest is not known. The V and J calls and clone size were taken over from that table, and D and trimming were inferred from the DNA. The sample has some 150,000 clones on record, more than 65% of them singletons. The ten largest account for roughly 6.3% of the sample.

Input material: PBMCs. The sequence came from a man in his fifties in good health and CMV-seropositive. The chain is assembled from TRBV5-1 and TRBJ2-2, with no confidently assigned D gene. The nucleotide sequence reads TGCGCCAGCAGCTTGCGGCCCAGGTCCGAATCCCCCGGGGAGCTGTTTTTT. This translates into CASSLRPRSESPGELFF.